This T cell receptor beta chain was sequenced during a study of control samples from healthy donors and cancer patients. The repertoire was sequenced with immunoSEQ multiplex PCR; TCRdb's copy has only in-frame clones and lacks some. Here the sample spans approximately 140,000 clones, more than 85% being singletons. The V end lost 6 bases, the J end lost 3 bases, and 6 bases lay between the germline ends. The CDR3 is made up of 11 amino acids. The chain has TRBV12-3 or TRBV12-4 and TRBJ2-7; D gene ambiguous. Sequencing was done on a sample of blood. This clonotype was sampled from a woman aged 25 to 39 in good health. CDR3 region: CASSHNYEQYF. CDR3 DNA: TGTGCCAGCAGCCATAACTACGAGCAGTACTTC.